This entry features one TCR beta chain sequence. Antigen: not known. The source of the sample is a study of T cell repertoires in cytomegalovirus infection. In the study overall: As its CMV epitopes, the study selected recently identified HLA-C-restricted and well-studied HLA-B-restricted targets. Public TCR beta signatures provided an indication of both CMV infection and a matching HLA type.

TCRdb itself ran the reads through MiXCR, one entry per CDR3 protein. The sample contains approximately 1,000,000 distinct CDR3 sequences, approximately 32% of which appear only once. Regarding the study as a whole: HLA-C-restricted CMV-specific TCR beta clonotypes were dominant in the ex vivo response. Cumulative public TCR beta family frequency identified carriers of CMV plus the relevant HLA.

V lost 0 bases and J lost 6; bases outside the gene matches: 4. CDR3 length: 15 residues. The V gene's germline CDR1 is MGHRA and CDR2 YSYEKL. The receptor's source is a human donor in good health (CMV status not recorded). Some clones in this sample may be carry-over from other donors' samples. This chain connects TRBV4-1 to TRBJ1-1, with 10 bases lining up with TRBD1. The starting material was cultured CD8+ T cells from PBMCs, obtained from culture after CMV antigen stimulation. The CDR3 DNA sequence: TGCGCCAGCAGCCAAGAAGGGACAGGGGTTTCTGAAGCTTTCTTT. This encodes CASSQEGTGVSEAFF.